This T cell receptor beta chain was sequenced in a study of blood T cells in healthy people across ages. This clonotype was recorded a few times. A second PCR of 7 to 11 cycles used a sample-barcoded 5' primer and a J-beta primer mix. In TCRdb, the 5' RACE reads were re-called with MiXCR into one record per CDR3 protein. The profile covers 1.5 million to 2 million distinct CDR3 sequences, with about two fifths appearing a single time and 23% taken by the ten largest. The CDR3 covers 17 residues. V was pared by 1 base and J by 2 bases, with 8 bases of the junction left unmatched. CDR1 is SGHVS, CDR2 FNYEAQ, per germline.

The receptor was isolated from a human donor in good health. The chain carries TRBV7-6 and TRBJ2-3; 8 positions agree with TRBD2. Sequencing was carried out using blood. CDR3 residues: CASSLGWVAGTTDTQYF. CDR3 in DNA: TGTGCCAGCAGCTTAGGTTGGGTAGCGGGGACCACAGATACGCAGTATTTT.